The 8 T cell receptor beta chains listed next were all sequenced from one sample in a study of Graves' ophthalmopathy and Graves' hyperthyroidism. The authors amplified TCR beta CDR3 regions from RNA transcripts. First-round RT-PCR relied on HTBI primers, and a second-round multiplex PCR came next. TCRdb reprocessed the multiplex PCR reads via MiXCR and lists one record per CDR3 protein. The sample comprises some 390,000 distinct CDR3 sequences, roughly 18% of which are singletons, and around 1.4% rests with the top ten. Sequencing was performed on peripheral blood. These receptor sequences come from a woman younger than 35 with Graves' ophthalmopathy.

This clonotype was recorded at least ten times. The chain recombines TRBV12-3 or TRBV12-4 with TRBJ1-1; a possible D gene is TRBD1 (6 bases). The CDR3 sequence is 12 residues long. Trimming removed 8 bases at V and 5 bases at J, with 12 bases between. The DNA of the CDR3 is TGTGCCAGCCGACAGGAGTTAACTGAAGCTTTCTTT. Translated: CASRQELTEAFF.

This clonotype was counted at least ten times. The DNA for the CDR3 is TGTGCCAGCGGACTAGCGGGAGATGGGTCCCACTACGAGCAGTACTTC. Protein sequence: CASGLAGDGSHYEQYF. The chain links TRBV12-3 or TRBV12-4 to TRBJ2-7, with 13 nucleotides matching TRBD2. CDR3 length: 16 amino acids. With 8 bases clipped from V and 3 bases from J, the junction kept 10 bases outside the gene matches.

This clonotype was seen a handful of times. J is TRBJ1-1 and V is TRBV7-2; D gene unclear. CDR1 and CDR2 from the germline V gene are SGHTA and FQGNSA. Trimming removed 1 base at V and 3 bases at J, with 9 bases between. The CDR3 totals 14 residues. This CDR3 is CASSLGQADTEAFF. CDR3 DNA: TGTGCCAGCAGCTTAGGTCAGGCGGACACTGAAGCTTTCTTT.

This clonotype was counted a few times. The rearrangement uses TRBV19 and TRBJ2-2; maybe TRBD1 (5 bases). Trimming stripped 3 bases from V and 6 bases from J, with 20 bases between. Per the germline V gene, CDR1 is LNHDA and CDR2 is SQIVND (reference sequence). The CDR3 sequence is 17 residues long. CDR3 bases: TGTGCCAGTAGTATGACCAGCACAGGCCCCCAATCCGGGGAGCTGTTTTTT. It encodes CASSMTSTGPQSGELFF.

This clonotype was found many times. The rearrangement links TRBV7-9 to TRBJ2-7; 7 bases match TRBD2. The V and J ends lost 4 bases and 6 bases, in that order; junction bases with no gene match: 3. Germline loops: CDR1 SEHNR, CDR2 FQNEAQ (reference sequence). The CDR3 is made up of 12 amino acids. CDR3 in amino acids: CASSSVAGEQYF. The CDR3 DNA is TGTGCCAGCAGCTCGGTAGCGGGCGAGCAGTACTTC.

This clonotype has ten or more counts. The V and J genes are TRBV19 and TRBJ1-1; 8 positions agree with TRBD1. Looked up from germline, CDR1 is LNHDA and CDR2 is SQIVND (reference sequence). V gave up 9 bases and J gave up 0 bases; unmatched junction bases: 3. There are 13 residues in the CDR3. The CDR3 region has the DNA TGTGCCAGCGGGACAGGAGTGAACACTGAAGCTTTCTTT. Encoded protein: CASGTGVNTEAFF.

The V and J genes are TRBV12-3 or TRBV12-4 and TRBJ2-5; TRBD1 aligns across 9 bases. Trimming took 5 bases from V and 5 from J; bases not matched to a gene: 9. This CDR3 comprises 15 residues. CDR3 in amino acids: CASSPRTGVLETQYF. CDR3 DNA: TGTGCCAGCAGTCCCCGGACAGGGGTGCTGGAGACCCAGTACTTC.

This clonotype has ten or more counts. This chain connects TRBV27 to TRBJ2-7; D is unclear. Trimming stripped 3 bases from V and 7 bases from J, with 7 bases between. The CDR3 totals 11 residues. Per germline, CDR1 MNHEY and CDR2 SMNVEV (reference sequence). CDR3 bases: TGTGCCAGCAGTTTGACAAATGAGCAGTACTTC. It translates to CASSLTNEQYF.